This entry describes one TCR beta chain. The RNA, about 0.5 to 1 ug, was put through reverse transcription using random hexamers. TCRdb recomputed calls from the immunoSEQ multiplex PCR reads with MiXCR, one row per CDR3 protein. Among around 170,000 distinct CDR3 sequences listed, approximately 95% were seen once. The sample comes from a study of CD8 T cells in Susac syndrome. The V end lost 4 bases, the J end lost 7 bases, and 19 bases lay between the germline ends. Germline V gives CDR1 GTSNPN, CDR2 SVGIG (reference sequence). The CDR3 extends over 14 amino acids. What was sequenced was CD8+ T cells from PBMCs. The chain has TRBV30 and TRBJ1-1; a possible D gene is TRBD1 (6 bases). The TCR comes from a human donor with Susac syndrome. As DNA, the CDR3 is TGTGCCTGGACGACCCCAGGGGAGATAAATGAAGCTTTCTTT. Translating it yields CAWTTPGEINEAFF.